This T cell receptor beta chain was found in a study of PD-1 blockade in classical Hodgkin lymphoma. Autologous stem cell transplantation was followed by relapse in every patient, and brentuximab vedotin exposure varied. The study's findings and limits: Those starting nivolumab under 1 year post-ASCT were excluded. The diversity seen at baseline in complete responders resembled that of newly diagnosed patients.

A remark on this clone: What it recognizes is unknown.

The CDR3 runs to 14 residues. V shed 1 base and J shed 12 bases, with 13 bases lying between them. The V gene's germline CDR1 is SGHTA and CDR2 FQGNSA. Profiling relied on immunoSEQ multiplex PCR, and the TCRdb table lists in-frame clones only, not all of them. The data hold 800 to 1,000 clones, with around 80% observed a single time. The origin of this receptor is a human donor with classical Hodgkin lymphoma. The V and J genes are TRBV7-2 and TRBJ1-6; D is undetermined. The specimen was peripheral blood mononuclear cells (PBMCs), collected at baseline. In nucleotides, the CDR3 is TGTGCCAGCAGCTTAGTGGGAGTCGAGAAACCCCTCCACTTT. Translated: CASSLVGVEKPLHF.